This T cell receptor beta chain came from a study of blood T cell repertoires in COVID-19 (TCRdb year 2020). For context, the study as a whole: Samples covering the acute and convalescent phases of COVID-19 were provided by collaborators in the United States, Italy and Spain. Samples came from the ongoing ImmuneRACE study (first 160 participants) plus 1,254 subjects from 6 global collaborators. Sample metadata almost always included a de-identified subject ID, COVID-19 status, age in years and sex. Where available, HLA class I and class II types were taken from metadata supplied by the sample provider and were not determined by assay-based typing. The material from the prospective study consisted of cDNA or gDNA derived from T cells, B-cell-depleted T cells, or PBMCs. A freely available public database, intended as a resource for researchers studying the immune response to SARS-CoV-2, is where the repertoires were released. Subjects who had been exposed to COVID-19, were actively infected with it, or had recovered from it provided the deeply sampled blood TCRbeta repertoires that made up the dataset.

Remarks on this clone: Its recognized antigen is unknown. No per-base quality is available; no much larger clone lies one base away.

Collaborating institutions collected whole blood in K2EDTA tubes following their own protocols. For TCRbeta analysis, collaborators shipped samples in one of three forms: frozen whole blood, isolated PBMCs, or DNA extracted from either of those sample types. The immunoSEQ Assay, a bias-controlled multiplex PCR, was used to amplify TCRbeta CDR3 regions from genomic DNA. Turning to the authors' computational methods: Within the assay, amplification of reference gene primers was used to estimate how many nucleated cells each sample contained. To quantify the absolute abundance of each unique TCRbeta CDR3 rearrangement, sequence reads were collapsed and filtered. For each sample, productive Simpson clonality was calculated by taking the square root of Simpson's diversity index across productive rearrangements. TCRdb stores this immuneACCESS table with in-frame sequences only. Part of the clones is absent; in the studies checked, under half of the shortfall reflects unresolved V genes, and no reason is known for the rest. V and J calls and clone size are given by that table; D and trimming were obtained from the DNA. Across this sample there are about 100,000 clones, with about 85% seen only once. Around 13% of the sample rests with the top ten.

Beyond this particular receptor, the publication reports: How much clinical and demographic metadata was included differed by source and by participant, and the metadata was provided uncurated.

This TCR was sampled from a human donor in a cohort sampled during active COVID-19. Material for sequencing was peripheral blood.

The base sequence is TGTGCCAGCAGTTACTCTGTAGCGGGGGGAGCCAAAAACATTCAGTACTTC. It translates as CASSYSVAGGAKNIQYF. The sequence links TRBV6-2 or TRBV6-3 to TRBJ2-4, with 10 central nucleotides matching TRBD2. The germline V gene supplies CDR1 MNHEY and CDR2 SVGEGT. The CDR3 starts with the cysteine, ends with the phenylalanine, and has 17 residues. Left in the record is the CDR3 DNA by itself, 51 bases read in frame from the first base. After removal of 0 bases from V and 0 bases from J, the junction retains 2 bases not matched to a gene.